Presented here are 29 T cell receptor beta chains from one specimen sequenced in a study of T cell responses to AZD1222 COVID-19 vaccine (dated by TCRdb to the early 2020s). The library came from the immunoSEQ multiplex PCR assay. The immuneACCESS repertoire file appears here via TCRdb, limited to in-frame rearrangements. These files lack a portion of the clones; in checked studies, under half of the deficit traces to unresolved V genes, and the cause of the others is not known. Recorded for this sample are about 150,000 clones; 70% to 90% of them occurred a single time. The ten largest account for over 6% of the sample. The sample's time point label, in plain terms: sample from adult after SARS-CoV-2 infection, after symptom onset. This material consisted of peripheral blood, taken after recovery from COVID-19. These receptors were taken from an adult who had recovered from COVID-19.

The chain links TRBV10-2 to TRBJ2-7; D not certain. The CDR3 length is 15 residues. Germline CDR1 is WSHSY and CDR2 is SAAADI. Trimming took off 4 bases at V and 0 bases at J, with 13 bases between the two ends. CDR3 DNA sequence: TGCGCCAGCAGTGGTGGTTCCCAAAGCTCCTACGAGCAGTACTTC. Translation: CASSGGSQSSYEQYF.

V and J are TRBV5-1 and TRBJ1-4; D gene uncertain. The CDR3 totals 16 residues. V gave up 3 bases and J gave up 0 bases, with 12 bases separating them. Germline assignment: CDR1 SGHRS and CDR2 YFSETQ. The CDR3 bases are TGCGCCAGCAGCTCCCCTGACGGTGCAACTAATGAAAAACTGTTTTTT. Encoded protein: CASSSPDGATNEKLFF. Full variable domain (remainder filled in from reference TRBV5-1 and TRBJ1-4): KAGVTQTPRYLIKTRGQQVTLSCSPISGHRSVSWYQQTPGQGLQFLFEYFSETQRNKGNFPGRFSGRQFSNSRSEMNVSTLELGDSALYLCASSSPDGATNEKLFFGSGTQLSVL.

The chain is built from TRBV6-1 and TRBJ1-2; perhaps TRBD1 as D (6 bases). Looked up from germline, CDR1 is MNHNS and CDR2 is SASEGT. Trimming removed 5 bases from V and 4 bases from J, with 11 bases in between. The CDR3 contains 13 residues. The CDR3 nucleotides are TGTGCCAGCAGTCCACCACAGGGCTATGGCTACACCTTC. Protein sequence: CASSPPQGYGYTF.

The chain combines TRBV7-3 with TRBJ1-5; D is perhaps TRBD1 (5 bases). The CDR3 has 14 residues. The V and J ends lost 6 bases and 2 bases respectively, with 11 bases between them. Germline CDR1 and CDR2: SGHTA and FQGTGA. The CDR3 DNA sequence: TGTGCCAGCAGGTCCCAGGGCGGCAATCAGCCCCAGCATTTT. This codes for CASRSQGGNQPQHF.

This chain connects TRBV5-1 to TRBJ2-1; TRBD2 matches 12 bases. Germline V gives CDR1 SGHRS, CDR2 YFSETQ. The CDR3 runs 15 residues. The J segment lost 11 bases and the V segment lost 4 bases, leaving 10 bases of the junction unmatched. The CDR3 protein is CASSLRTSGADKQFF. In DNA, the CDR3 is TGCGCCAGCAGCCTACGGACTAGCGGGGCGGATAAGCAGTTCTTC.

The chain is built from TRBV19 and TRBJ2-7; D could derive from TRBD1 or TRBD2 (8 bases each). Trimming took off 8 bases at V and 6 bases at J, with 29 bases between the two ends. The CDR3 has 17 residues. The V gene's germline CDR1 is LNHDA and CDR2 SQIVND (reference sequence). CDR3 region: CASPTRGGRQGSSEQYF. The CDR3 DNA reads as TGTGCCAGTCCAACCCGGGGGGGACGACAGGGGAGTAGCGAGCAGTACTTC. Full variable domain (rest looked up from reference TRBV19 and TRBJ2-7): DGGITQSPKYLFRKEGQNVTLSCEQNLNHDAMYWYRQDPGQGLRLIYYSQIVNDFQKGDIAEGYSVSREKKESFPLTVTSAQKNPTAFYLCASPTRGGRQGSSEQYFGPGTRLTVT.

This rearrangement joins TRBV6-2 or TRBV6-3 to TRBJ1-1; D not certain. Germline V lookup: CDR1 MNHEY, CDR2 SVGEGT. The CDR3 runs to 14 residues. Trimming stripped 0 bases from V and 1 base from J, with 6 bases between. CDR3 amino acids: CASSYSGRNTEAFF. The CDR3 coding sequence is TGTGCCAGCAGTTACTCCGGTAGGAACACTGAAGCTTTCTTT.

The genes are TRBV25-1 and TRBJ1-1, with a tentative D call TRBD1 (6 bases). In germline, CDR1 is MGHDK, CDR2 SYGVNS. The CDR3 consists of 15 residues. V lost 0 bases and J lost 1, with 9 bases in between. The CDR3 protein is CASSEYGGPNTEAFF. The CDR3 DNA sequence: TGTGCCAGCAGTGAATACGGGGGCCCGAACACTGAAGCTTTCTTT.

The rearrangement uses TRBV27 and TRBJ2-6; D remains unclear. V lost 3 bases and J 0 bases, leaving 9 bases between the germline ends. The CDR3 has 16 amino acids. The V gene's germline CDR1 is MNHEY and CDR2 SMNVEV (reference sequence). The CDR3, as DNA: TGTGCCAGCAGTTTGTGGGCTAACTCTGGGGCCAACGTCCTGACTTTC. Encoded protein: CASSLWANSGANVLTF.

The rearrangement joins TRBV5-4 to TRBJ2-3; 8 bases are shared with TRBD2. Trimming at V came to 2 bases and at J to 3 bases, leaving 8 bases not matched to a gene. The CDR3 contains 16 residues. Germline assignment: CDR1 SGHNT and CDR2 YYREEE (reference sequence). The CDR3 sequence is CASSFTGGARTDTQYF. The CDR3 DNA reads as TGTGCCAGCAGCTTTACCGGGGGGGCCCGAACAGATACGCAGTATTTT. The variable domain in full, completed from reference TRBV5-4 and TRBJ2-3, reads ETGVTQSPTHLIKTRGQQVTLRCSSQSGHNTVSWYQQALGQGPQFIFQYYREEENGRGNFPPRFSGLQFPNYSSELNVNALELDDSALYLCASSFTGGARTDTQYFGPGTRLTVL.

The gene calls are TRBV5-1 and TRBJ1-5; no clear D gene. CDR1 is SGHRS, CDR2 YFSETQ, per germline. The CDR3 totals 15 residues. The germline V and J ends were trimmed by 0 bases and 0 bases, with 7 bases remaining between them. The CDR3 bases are TGCGCCAGCAGCTTGGGCGGAAATAGCAATCAGCCCCAGCATTTT. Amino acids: CASSLGGNSNQPQHF.

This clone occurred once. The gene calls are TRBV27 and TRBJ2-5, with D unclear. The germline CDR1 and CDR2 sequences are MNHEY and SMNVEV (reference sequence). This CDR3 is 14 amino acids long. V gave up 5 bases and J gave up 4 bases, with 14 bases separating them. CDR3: CASSQVGGVETQYF. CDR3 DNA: TGTGCCAGCAGTCAGGTCGGTGGGGTAGAGACCCAGTACTTC.

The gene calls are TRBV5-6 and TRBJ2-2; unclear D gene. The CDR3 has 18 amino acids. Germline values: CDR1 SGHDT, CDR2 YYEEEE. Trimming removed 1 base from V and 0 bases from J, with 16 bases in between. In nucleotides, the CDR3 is TGTGCCAGCAGCTTGTTTATGGGCAGCCGTCCGAACACCGGGGAGCTGTTTTTT. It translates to CASSLFMGSRPNTGELFF.

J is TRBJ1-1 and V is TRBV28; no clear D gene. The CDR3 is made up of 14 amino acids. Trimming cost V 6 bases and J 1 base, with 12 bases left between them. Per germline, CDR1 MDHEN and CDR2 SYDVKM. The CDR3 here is CASRHPNWNTEAFF. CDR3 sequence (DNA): TGTGCCAGCAGACACCCTAACTGGAACACTGAAGCTTTCTTT.

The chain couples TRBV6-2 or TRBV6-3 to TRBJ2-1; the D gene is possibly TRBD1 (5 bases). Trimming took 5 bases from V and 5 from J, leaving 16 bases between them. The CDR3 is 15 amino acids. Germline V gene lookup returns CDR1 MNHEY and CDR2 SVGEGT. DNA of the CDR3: TGTGCCAGCAGTCACAAGGCAGGGCTACACAATGAGCAGTTCTTC. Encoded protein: CASSHKAGLHNEQFF.

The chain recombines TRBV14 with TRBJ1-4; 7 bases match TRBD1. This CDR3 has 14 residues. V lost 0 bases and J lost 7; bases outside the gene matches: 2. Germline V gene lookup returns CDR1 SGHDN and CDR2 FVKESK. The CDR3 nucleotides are TGTGCCAGCAGCCAAGATTCAGGGGGTGAAAAACTGTTTTTT. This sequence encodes CASSQDSGGEKLFF.

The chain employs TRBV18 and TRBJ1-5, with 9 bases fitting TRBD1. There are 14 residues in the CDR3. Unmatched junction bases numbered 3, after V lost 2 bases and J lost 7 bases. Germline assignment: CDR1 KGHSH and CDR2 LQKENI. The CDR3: CASSPAGQGQPQHF. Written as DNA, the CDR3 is TGTGCCAGCTCACCAGCGGGACAGGGCCAGCCCCAGCATTTT. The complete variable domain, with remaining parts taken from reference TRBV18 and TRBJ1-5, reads NAGVMQNPRHLVRRRGQEARLRCSPMKGHSHVYWYRQLPEEGLKFMVYLQKENIIDESGMPKERFSAEFPKEGPSILRIQQVVRGDSAAYFCASSPAGQGQPQHFGDGTRLSIL.

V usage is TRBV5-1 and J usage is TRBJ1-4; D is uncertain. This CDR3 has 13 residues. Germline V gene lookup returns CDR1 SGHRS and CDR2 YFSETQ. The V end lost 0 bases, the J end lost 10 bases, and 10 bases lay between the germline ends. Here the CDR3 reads CASSLEEGAKLFF. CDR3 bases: TGCGCCAGCAGCTTGGAGGAGGGTGCAAAACTGTTTTTT.

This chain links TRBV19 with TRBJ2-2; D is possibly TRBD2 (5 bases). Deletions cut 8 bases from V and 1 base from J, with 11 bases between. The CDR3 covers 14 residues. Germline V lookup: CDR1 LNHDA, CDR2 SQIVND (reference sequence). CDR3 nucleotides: TGTGCCAGTTCCTCCAGCGGGAACACCGGGGAGCTGTTTTTT. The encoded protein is CASSSSGNTGELFF. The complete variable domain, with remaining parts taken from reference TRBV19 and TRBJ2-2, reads DGGITQSPKYLFRKEGQNVTLSCEQNLNHDAMYWYRQDPGQGLRLIYYSQIVNDFQKGDIAEGYSVSREKKESFPLTVTSAQKNPTAFYLCASSSSGNTGELFFGEGSRLTVL.

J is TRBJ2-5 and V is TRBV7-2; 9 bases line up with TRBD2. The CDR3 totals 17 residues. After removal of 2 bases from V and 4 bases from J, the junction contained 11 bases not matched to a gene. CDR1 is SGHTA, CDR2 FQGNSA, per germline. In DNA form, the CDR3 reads TGTGCCAGCAGCTTACAGATTCGGCGGGGGGGCCCAGAGACCCAGTACTTC. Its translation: CASSLQIRRGGPETQYF.

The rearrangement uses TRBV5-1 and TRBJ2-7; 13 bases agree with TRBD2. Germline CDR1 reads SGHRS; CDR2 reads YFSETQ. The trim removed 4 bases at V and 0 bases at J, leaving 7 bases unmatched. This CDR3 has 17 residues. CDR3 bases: TGCGCCAGCAGCACCGGACTAGCGGGAGTTTACTCCTACGAGCAGTACTTC. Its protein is CASSTGLAGVYSYEQYF.

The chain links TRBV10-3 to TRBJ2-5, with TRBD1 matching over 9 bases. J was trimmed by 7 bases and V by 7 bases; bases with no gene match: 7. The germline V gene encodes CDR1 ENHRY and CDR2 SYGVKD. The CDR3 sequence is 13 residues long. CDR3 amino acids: CAITAGQGRTQYF. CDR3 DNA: TGTGCCATCACCGCCGGACAGGGGAGGACCCAGTACTTC.

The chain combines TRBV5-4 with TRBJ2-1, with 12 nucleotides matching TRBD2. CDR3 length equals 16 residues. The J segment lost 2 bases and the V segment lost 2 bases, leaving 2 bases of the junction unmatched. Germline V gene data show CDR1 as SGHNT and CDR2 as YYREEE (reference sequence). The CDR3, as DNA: TGTGCCAGCAGCTTACGACTAGCGGGGGCCTACAATGAGCAGTTCTTC. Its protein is CASSLRLAGAYNEQFF.

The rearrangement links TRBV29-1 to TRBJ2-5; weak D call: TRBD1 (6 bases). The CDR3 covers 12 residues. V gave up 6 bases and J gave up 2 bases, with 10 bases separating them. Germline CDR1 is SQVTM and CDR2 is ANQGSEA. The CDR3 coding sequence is TGCAGCGTCGAGACAGGACAAGAGACCCAGTACTTC. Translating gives CSVETGQETQYF.

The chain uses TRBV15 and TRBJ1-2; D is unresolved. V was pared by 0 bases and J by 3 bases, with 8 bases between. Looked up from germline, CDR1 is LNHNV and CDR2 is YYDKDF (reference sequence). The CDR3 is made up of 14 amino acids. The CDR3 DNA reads TGTGCCACCAGCAGAGAAGACCCCTACTATGGCTACACCTTC. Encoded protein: CATSREDPYYGYTF.

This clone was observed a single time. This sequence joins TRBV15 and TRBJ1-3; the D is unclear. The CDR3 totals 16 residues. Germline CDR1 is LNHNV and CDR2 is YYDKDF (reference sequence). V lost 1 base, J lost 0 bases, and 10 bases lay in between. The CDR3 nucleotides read TGTGCCACCAGCAGAGCCTGGGATTTCTCTGGAAACACCATATATTTT. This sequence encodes CATSRAWDFSGNTIYF.

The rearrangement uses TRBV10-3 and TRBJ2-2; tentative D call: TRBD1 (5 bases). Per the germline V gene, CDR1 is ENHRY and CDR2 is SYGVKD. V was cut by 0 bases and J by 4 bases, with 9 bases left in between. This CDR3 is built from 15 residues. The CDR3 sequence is CAISESSGLTGELFF. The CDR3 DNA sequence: TGTGCCATCAGTGAGTCGTCAGGGCTCACCGGGGAGCTGTTTTTT.

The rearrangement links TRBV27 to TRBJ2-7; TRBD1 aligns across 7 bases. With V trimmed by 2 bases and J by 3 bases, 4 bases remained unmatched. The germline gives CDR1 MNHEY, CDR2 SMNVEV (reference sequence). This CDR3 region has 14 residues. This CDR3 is CASSLDPGGYEQYF. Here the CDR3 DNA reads TGTGCCAGCAGTTTAGATCCAGGGGGCTACGAGCAGTACTTC.

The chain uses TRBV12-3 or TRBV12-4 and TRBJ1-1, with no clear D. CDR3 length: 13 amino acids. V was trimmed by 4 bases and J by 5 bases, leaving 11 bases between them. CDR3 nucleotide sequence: TGTGCCAGCAGTTCTATTAGGTGGACTGAAGCTTTCTTT. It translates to CASSSIRWTEAFF.